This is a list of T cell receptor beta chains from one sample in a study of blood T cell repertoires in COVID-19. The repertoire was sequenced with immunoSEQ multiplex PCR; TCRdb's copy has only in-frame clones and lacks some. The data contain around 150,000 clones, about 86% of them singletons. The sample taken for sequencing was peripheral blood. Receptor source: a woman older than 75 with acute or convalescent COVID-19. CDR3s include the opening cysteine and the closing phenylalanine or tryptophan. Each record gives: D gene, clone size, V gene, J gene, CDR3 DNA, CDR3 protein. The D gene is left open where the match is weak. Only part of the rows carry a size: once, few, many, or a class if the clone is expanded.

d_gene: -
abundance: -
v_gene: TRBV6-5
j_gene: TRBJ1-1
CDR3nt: TGTGCCAGCAGTTACGGAACCGGGACAACGAACACTGAAGCTTTCTTT
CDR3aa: CASSYGTGTTNTEAFF

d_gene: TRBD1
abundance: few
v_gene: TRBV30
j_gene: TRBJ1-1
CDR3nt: TGTGCCTGGAGTGTGACAGGGGGGACTGAAGCTTTCTTT
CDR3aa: CAWSVTGGTEAFF

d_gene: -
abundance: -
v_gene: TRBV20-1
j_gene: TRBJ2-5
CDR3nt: TGCAGTGCTCGGGGACAAGAGACCCAGTACTTC
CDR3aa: CSARGQETQYF

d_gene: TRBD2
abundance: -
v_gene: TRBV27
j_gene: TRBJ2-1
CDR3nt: TGTGCCAGCTTGGGGGGGAGGAATGAGCAGTTCTTC
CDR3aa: CASLGGRNEQFF

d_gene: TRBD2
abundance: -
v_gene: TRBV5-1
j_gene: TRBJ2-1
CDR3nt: TGCGCCAGCAGCCCGCGGGGGGACTCCTACAATGAGCAGTTCTTC
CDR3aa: CASSPRGDSYNEQFF

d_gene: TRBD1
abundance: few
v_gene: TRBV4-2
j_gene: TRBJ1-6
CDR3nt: TGTGCCAGCAGCCCTTCGACAGGGAGGAATTCACCCCTCCACTTT
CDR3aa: CASSPSTGRNSPLHF

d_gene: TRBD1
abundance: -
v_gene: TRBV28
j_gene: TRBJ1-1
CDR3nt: TGTGCCAGCAGTACAGGGGATACTGAAGCTTTCTTT
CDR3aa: CASSTGDTEAFF

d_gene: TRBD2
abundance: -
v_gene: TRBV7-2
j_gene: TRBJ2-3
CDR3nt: TGTGCCAGCAGCTTAGTCCGTAGCGGGAGATCGATCACAGATACGCAGTATTTT
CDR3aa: CASSLVRSGRSITDTQYF

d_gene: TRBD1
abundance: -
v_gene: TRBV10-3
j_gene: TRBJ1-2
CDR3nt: TGTGCCATCAGGGGGACAGCGCCCACTGGGGGCTATGGCTACACCTTC
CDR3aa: CAIRGTAPTGGYGYTF

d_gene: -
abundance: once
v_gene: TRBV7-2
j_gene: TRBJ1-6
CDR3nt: TGTGCCAGCAGCCCGCGGGGGGGCCGCTCCAATTCACCCCTCCACTTT
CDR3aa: CASSPRGGRSNSPLHF

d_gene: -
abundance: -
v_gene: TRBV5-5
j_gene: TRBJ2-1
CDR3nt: TGTGCCAGCAGCTTACCACAGGGTTTGTTGCAGTTCTTC
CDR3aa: CASSLPQGLLQFF

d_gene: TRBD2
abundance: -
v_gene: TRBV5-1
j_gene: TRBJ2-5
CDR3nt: TGCGCCAGCAGCCCTATCCCGGGGGGCCAAGAGACCCAGTACTTC
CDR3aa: CASSPIPGGQETQYF

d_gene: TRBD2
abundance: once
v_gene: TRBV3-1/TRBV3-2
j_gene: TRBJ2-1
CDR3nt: TGTGCCAGCAGCCTTAGCGGGAGGGTATACAATGAGCAGTTCTTC
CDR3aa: CASSLSGRVYNEQFF

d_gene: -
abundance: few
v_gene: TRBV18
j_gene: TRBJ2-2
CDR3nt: TGTGCCAGCGCAACAGACAGCACCGGGGAGCTGTTTTTT
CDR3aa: CASATDSTGELFF

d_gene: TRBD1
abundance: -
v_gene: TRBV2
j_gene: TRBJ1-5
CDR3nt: TGTGCCAGCACCGGACAGGGGGCGGGACAGCCCCAGCATTTT
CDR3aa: CASTGQGAGQPQHF

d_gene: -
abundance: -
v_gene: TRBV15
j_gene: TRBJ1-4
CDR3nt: TGTGCCACCAGCAGAGTGGGAGGGAGGAATGAAAAACTGTTTTTT
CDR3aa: CATSRVGGRNEKLFF

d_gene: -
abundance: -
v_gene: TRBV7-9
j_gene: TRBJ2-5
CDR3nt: TGTGCCAGCAGCTTCAAAGAGACCCAGTACTTC
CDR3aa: CASSFKETQYF

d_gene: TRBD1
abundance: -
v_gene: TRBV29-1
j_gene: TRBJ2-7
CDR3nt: TGCAGCGTAACACCTTTTGTTGGGACAGGGTCTAGTGTCTACGAGCAGTACTTC
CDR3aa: CSVTPFVGTGSSVYEQYF

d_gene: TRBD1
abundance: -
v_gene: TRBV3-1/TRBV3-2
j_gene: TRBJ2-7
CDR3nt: TGTGCCAGCAGCCAGGCAACCCCCGGACAGGGAGAGCAGTACTTC
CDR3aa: CASSQATPGQGEQYF

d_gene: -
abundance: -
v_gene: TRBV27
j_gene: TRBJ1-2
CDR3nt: TGTGCCAGCAGTTTATCTTTTGGGGGGGTTTACTATGGCTACACCTTC
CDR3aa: CASSLSFGGVYYGYTF

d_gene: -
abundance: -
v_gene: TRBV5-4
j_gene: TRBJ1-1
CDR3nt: TGTGCCAGCAGCTTGCTCGAGAAGGGAGCTGAAGCTTTCTTT
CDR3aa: CASSLLEKGAEAFF

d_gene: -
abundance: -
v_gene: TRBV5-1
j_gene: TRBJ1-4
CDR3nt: TGCGCCAGCAGCGGCGGATCTACCTTCGGTGAAAAACTGTTTTTT
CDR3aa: CASSGGSTFGEKLFF

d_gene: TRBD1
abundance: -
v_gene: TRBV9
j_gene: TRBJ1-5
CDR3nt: TGTGCCAGCAGCCAGGGGACAGTCAATCAGCCCCAGCATTTT
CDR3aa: CASSQGTVNQPQHF

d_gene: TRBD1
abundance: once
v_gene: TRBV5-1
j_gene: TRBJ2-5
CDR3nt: TGCGCCAGCAGCTTACAGGGGCAAGAGACCCAGTACTTC
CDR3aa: CASSLQGQETQYF

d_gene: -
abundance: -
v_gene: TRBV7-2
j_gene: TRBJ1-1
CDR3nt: TGTGCCAGCAGCTTAGGTTATGGGTCAGGATACACTGAAGCTTTCTTT
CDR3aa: CASSLGYGSGYTEAFF

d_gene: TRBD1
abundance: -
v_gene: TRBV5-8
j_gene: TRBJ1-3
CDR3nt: TGTGCCAGCAGCTTGTTCCAGGGGGCGCGGGGAAACACCATATATTTT
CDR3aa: CASSLFQGARGNTIYF

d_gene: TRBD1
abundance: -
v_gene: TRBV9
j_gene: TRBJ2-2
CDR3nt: TGTGCCAGCAGCCTTACCGAGGGGGCGGTGAACACCGGGGAGCTGTTTTTT
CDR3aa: CASSLTEGAVNTGELFF

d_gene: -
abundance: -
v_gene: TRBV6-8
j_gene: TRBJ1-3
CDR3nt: TGTGCCAGCATCTCCCCGGGCACAGGAACGCCCGACCTAAACACCATATATTTT
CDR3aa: CASISPGTGTPDLNTIYF

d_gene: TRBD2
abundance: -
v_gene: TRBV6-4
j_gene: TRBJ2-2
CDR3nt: TGTGCCAGCAGGCCCTCGGCGGGAGCCCCCCACGGGGAGCTGTTTTTT
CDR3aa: CASRPSAGAPHGELFF

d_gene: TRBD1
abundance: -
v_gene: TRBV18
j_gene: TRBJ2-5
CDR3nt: TGTGCCAGCTCGCCGGGACAGGGAAAAGCGGGGCAAGAGACCCAGTACTTC
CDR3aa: CASSPGQGKAGQETQYF

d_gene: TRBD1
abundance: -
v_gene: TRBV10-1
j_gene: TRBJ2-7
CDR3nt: TGCGCCAGCAGTGATCACCTGACAGGGCCATCGTCCTACGAGCAGTACTTC
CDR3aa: CASSDHLTGPSSYEQYF

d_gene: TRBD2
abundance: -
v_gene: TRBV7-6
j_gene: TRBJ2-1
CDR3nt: TGTGCCAGCAGCTTTTCTAGCGGGAGCCCCAGCTCCTACAATGAGCAGTTCTTC
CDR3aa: CASSFSSGSPSSYNEQFF

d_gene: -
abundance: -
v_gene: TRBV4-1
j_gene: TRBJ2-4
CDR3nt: TGCGCCAGCAGCCAAGACCCCTTGAAAAACATTCAGTACTTC
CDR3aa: CASSQDPLKNIQYF

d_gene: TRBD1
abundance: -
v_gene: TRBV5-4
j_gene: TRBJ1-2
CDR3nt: TGTGCCAGCAGTGACTACAGGGGTTTAATTGGCTACACCTTC
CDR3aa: CASSDYRGLIGYTF

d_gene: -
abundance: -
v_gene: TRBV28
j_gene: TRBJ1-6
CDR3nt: TGTGCCAGCAGCTCCAGTGTCGGGAATTCACCCCTCCACTTT
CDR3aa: CASSSSVGNSPLHF

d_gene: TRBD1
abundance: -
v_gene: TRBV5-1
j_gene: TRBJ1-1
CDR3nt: TGCGCCAGCAGCGACCGGGACAGGGCGAGCACTGAAGCTTTCTTT
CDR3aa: CASSDRDRASTEAFF

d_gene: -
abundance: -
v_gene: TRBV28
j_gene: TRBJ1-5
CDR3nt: TGTGCCAGCAGTTATAATAGCAATCAGCCCCAGCATTTT
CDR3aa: CASSYNSNQPQHF

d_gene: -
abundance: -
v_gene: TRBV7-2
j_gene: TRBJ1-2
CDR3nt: TGTGCCAGCAGCTTCTACGGTGGCTACACCTTC
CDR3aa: CASSFYGGYTF

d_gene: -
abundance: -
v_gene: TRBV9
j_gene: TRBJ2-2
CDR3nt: TGTGCCAGCAGCACAAGGGCCCAGGGGACCGGGGAGCTGTTTTTT
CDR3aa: CASSTRAQGTGELFF

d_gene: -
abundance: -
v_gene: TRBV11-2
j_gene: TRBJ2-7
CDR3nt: TGTGCCAGCAGCTTATCCTTACAGAGCTCCTACGAGCAGTACTTC
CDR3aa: CASSLSLQSSYEQYF

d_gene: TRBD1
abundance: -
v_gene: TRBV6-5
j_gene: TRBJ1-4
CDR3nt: TGTGCCAGCAGTTGGGGACAGGGGATGAGCGAAAAACTGTTTTTT
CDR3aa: CASSWGQGMSEKLFF

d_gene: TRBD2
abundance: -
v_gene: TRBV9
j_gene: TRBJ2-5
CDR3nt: TGTGCCAGCAGCGGGGCGGGAGTTGGGGAGACCCAGTACTTC
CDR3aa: CASSGAGVGETQYF